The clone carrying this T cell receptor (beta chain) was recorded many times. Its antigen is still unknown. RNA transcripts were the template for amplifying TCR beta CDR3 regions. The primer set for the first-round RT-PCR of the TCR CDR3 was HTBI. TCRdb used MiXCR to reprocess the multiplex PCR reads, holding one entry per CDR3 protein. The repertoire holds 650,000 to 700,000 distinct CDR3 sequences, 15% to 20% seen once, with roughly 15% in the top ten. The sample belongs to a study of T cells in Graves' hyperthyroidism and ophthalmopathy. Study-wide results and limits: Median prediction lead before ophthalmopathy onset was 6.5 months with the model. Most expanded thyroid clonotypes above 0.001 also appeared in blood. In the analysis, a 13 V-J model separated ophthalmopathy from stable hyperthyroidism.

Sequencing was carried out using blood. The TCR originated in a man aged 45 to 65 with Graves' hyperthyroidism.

The CDR3 region is CASSFSVFTGQGSNEQFF. DNA of the CDR3: TGTGCCAGCAGTTTCAGCGTTTTTACCGGACAGGGGTCCAATGAGCAGTTCTTC. The chain links TRBV12-3 or TRBV12-4 to TRBJ2-1, with 9 bases identical to TRBD1. The CDR3 covers 18 residues. The V segment lost 3 bases and the J segment 6 bases; nucleotides outside the gene matches: 15.